This T cell receptor (beta chain) is from a study of cytomegalovirus exposure and HLA in healthy donors. The ends lost 0 bases at V and 7 bases at J; junction bases unmatched: 0. Germline V gene sequence: CDR1 GTSNPN, CDR2 SVGIG (reference sequence). The CDR3 consists of 14 residues. Use of 60 Vbeta and 13 Jbeta primers characterized the PCR. Here immunoSEQ multiplex PCR was the method, and the copy in TCRdb shows in-frame clones only, minus some. Found here are around 100,000 clones, about 66% of them singletons; the top ten hold roughly 2.2%. Concerning this clone: Antigen: not known.

The study, taken as a whole, reports: The authors later found HLA-associated TCR beta chains more clonally expanded than equally common others. Among the sequence variants, a highly shared cluster was likely an artifact of sequencing.

The rearrangement uses TRBV30 and TRBJ1-6; TRBD1 aligns across 10 bases. This TCR came from a man younger than 40 in good health and CMV-seronegative. The sequencing input was PBMCs. In DNA form, the CDR3 reads TGTGCCTGGAGTGTGACAGGGGGCAATTCACCCCTCCACTTT. It encodes CAWSVTGGNSPLHF.